This TCR beta chain was obtained from a study of T cell responses to AZD1222 COVID-19 vaccine. The CDR3 is made up of 16 amino acids. Trimming shortened V by 4 bases and J by 2 bases, and 15 bases separated the two germline ends. The germline gives CDR1 SGHNT, CDR2 YYREEE (reference sequence). General observations from the study: Spike-wide vaccine-associated CD4 TCRs dominated at 160-218 and 743-854.

In the case of this clone: Its specificity is unknown.

Clones were read by immunoSEQ multiplex PCR, and TCRdb kept only the in-frame ones, dropping some. The sample contains about 140,000 clones, 80% to 90% of which appear only once. The sequencing here drew on peripheral blood, taken on day 0 of AZD1222 vaccination. The chain links TRBV5-4 to TRBJ2-2; D unresolved. The sequence was collected from an adult in good health. CDR3 region: CASSNQLNANTGELFF. The CDR3 DNA sequence: TGTGCCAGCAGCAATCAACTAAACGCTAACACCGGGGAGCTGTTTTTT.